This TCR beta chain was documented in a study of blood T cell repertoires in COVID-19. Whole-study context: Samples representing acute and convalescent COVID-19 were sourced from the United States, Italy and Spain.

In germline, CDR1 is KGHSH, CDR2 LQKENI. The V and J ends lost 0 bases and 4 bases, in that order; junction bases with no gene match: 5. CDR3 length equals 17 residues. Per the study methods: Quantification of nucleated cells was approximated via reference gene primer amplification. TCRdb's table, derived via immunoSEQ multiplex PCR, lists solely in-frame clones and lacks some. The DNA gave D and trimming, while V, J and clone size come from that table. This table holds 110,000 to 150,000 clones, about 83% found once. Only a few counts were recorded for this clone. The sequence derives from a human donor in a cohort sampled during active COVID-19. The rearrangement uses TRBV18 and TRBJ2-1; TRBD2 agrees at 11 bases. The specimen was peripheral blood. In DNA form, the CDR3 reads TGTGCCAGCTCACCACCCCTTAGCGGGAGGGAATACAATGAGCAGTTCTTC. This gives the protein CASSPPLSGREYNEQFF.